One and the same sample provided the 13 T cell receptor beta chains below, sequenced in a study of cytomegalovirus exposure and HLA in healthy donors. PCR primers comprised 60 Vbeta and 13 Jbeta primers. The table came from immunoSEQ multiplex PCR; TCRdb's copy has only in-frame clones and leaves some out. The sample has approximately 110,000 clones, about 59% seen once; the top ten hold around 3.9%. Input material: PBMCs. These receptors all come from a man between 25 and 39 years old in good health and CMV-seropositive.

The rearrangement uses TRBV11-1 and TRBJ2-3; TRBD2 matches at 7 bases. Germline V CDR1 and CDR2: SGHAT, FQDESV (reference sequence). V shed 5 bases, J shed 0 bases, and the junction held 11 bases outside the gene matches. The CDR3 contains 17 residues. This CDR3 is CASSLRGGTASTDTQYF. The CDR3 nucleotides are TGTGCCAGCAGCCTTCGCGGGGGAACCGCTAGCACAGATACGCAGTATTTT. The complete variable domain, with remaining parts taken from reference TRBV11-1 and TRBJ2-3, reads EAEVAQSPRYKITEKSQAVAFWCDPISGHATLYWYRQILGQGPELLVQFQDESVVDDSQLPKDRFSAERLKGVDSTLKIQPAELGDSAMYLCASSLRGGTASTDTQYFGPGTRLTVL.

Here the CDR3 DNA reads TGTGCCAGCAGCGTAGCCGGGGGTCGGGATTCACCCCTCCACTTT. Translating it yields CASSVAGGRDSPLHF. This chain links TRBV9 with TRBJ1-6, with D tentatively TRBD1 (5 bases). Germline V gene data show CDR1 as SGDLS and CDR2 as YYNGEE. This CDR3 has 15 residues. The germline V and J ends were trimmed by 0 bases and 8 bases, with 12 bases remaining between them.

CDR3 nucleotides: TGCGCCAGCAGCTGTAACAGCCCGGGACAGGGGAAAAATCAGCCCCAGCATTTT. Its protein product is CASSCNSPGQGKNQPQHF. The V call is TRBV5-1, the J call TRBJ1-5, with 10 bases fitting TRBD1. V gave up 3 bases and J gave up 4 bases; unmatched junction bases: 13. The germline gives CDR1 SGHRS, CDR2 YFSETQ. There are 18 residues in the CDR3.

V and J are TRBV7-9 and TRBJ2-3; 9 nucleotides agree with TRBD2. V shed 3 bases, J shed 0 bases, and the junction held 1 base outside the gene matches. Germline assignment: CDR1 SEHNR and CDR2 FQNEAQ (reference sequence). The CDR3 runs 15 residues. CDR3 sequence (DNA): TGTGCCAGCAGCTTTCTAGCGGGGAGCACAGATACGCAGTATTTT. This translates into CASSFLAGSTDTQYF.

The CDR3: CASSAETAANYGYTF. The CDR3 DNA reads as TGCGCCAGCAGTGCGGAGACGGCCGCTAACTATGGCTACACCTTC. J is TRBJ1-2 and V is TRBV5-1; the D is unclear. This CDR3 has 15 amino acids. V was cut by 5 bases and J by 0 bases, with 14 bases left in between. In germline, CDR1 is SGHRS, CDR2 YFSETQ.

This clone has only one observation. The chain joins TRBV7-2 to TRBJ1-4, with TRBD1 matching 8 bases. J was trimmed by 11 bases and V by 1 base; bases with no gene match: 15. Germline lookup yields CDR1 SGHTA and CDR2 FQGNSA. The CDR3 has 17 amino acids. The DNA for the CDR3 is TGTGCCAGCAGCTTAGGCCGAACAGGGGGGAGAGGAGGGAAACTGTTTTTT. Protein sequence: CASSLGRTGGRGGKLFF.

The chain combines TRBV7-2 with TRBJ2-7; D gene ambiguous. In germline, CDR1 is SGHTA, CDR2 FQGNSA. CDR3 length: 14 amino acids. V was pared by 3 bases and J by 6 bases, with 15 bases between. Here the CDR3 DNA reads TGTGCCAGCAGCTTTTTCTTTCCTCCTACCGAGCAGTACTTC. This encodes CASSFFFPPTEQYF.

The chain has TRBV19 and TRBJ1-5, with no clear D. Germline CDR1 is LNHDA and CDR2 is SQIVND (reference sequence). V was pared by 4 bases and J by 1 base, with 5 bases between. The CDR3 contains 13 residues. The CDR3 reads CASSTLSNQPQHF. For the CDR3, the DNA is TGTGCCAGTAGTACCCTAAGCAATCAGCCCCAGCATTTT.

The chain uses TRBV2 and TRBJ1-2; 9 bases fit TRBD1. Germline CDR1 and CDR2: SNHLY and FYNNEI. With V trimmed by 3 bases and J by 4 bases, 12 bases remained unmatched. CDR3 size: 17 residues. CDR3 nucleotide sequence: TGTGCCAGCAGTGATTCCAGGACAGGGGCCCTAGCCTATGGCTACACCTTC. It specifies CASSDSRTGALAYGYTF. The whole variable domain, remainder taken from reference TRBV2 and TRBJ1-2, is EPEVTQTPSHQVTQMGQEVILRCVPISNHLYFYWYRQILGQKVEFLVSFYNNEISEKSEIFDDQFSVERPDGSNFTLKIRSTKLEDSAMYFCASSDSRTGALAYGYTFGSGTRLTVV.

J is TRBJ2-2 and V is TRBV5-1; 8 bases match TRBD1. Germline V lookup: CDR1 SGHRS, CDR2 YFSETQ. Losses at the gene ends were 2 bases for V and 6 bases for J; bases not matched to a gene: 6. This CDR3 has 15 amino acids. The CDR3 DNA follows: TGCGCCAGCAGCTTAAGGACAGGGATGGCCGGGGAGCTGTTTTTT. This codes for CASSLRTGMAGELFF.

This clone has a handful of counts. V is TRBV6-5 and J is TRBJ1-1, with 9 bases matching TRBD1. The CDR3 sequence is 15 residues long. The trim removed 2 bases at V and 6 bases at J, leaving 7 bases unmatched. Germline CDR1 reads MNHEY; CDR2 reads SVGAGI. The CDR3 DNA reads TGTGCCAGCAGTTACCTCGGGACAGGGATCGCTGAAGCTTTCTTT. Translated, it gives CASSYLGTGIAEAFF.

A few counts support this clone. This chain connects TRBV2 to TRBJ1-1; D is undetermined. This CDR3 spans 15 amino acids. CDR1 is SNHLY and CDR2 is FYNNEI in the germline V gene. Trimming removed 2 bases at V and 3 bases at J, with 13 bases between. The CDR3 sequence is CASSESPGSDTEAFF. CDR3 DNA sequence: TGTGCCAGCAGTGAATCCCCGGGGTCGGACACTGAAGCTTTCTTT.

The gene calls are TRBV5-4 and TRBJ2-3; D is perhaps TRBD1 (5 bases). Trimming removed 5 bases from V and 4 bases from J, with 14 bases in between. This CDR3 spans 14 amino acids. Germline-derived CDR1 and CDR2 are SGHNT and YYREEE (reference sequence). DNA for the CDR3: TGTGCCAGCAGAGCTGACAGTGGCGCAGATACGCAGTATTTT. Translating it yields CASRADSGADTQYF.